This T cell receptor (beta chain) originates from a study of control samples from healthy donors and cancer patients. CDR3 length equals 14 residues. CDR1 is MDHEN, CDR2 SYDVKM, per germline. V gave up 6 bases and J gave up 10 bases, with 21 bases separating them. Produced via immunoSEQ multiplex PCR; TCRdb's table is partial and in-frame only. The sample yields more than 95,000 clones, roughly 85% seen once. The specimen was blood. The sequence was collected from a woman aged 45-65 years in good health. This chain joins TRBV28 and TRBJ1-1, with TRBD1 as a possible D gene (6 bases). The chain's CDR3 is CASSNLGGGKGAFF. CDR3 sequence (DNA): TGTGCCAGCAGCAACTTGGGAGGGGGAAAAGGAGCTTTCTTT.